These 31 T cell receptor beta chains were all obtained from the same sample, sequenced in a study of blood T cell repertoires in COVID-19. Repertoires were generated with immunoSEQ multiplex PCR, while TCRdb's copy carries only in-frame clones and drops some. The data show about 82,000 clones, around 78% seen once. Sequencing was carried out using peripheral blood. Every receptor here comes from a man in his 60s with COVID-19, enrolled during active disease.

The chain links TRBV5-1 to TRBJ2-6, with D unclear. This CDR3 has 16 amino acids. Germline-derived CDR1 and CDR2 are SGHRS and YFSETQ. Trimming left V 0 bases short and J 0 bases short, with 7 bases between. The CDR3 loop reads CASSLGGLSGANVLTF. In DNA, the CDR3 is TGCGCCAGCAGCTTGGGAGGCCTCTCTGGGGCCAACGTCCTGACTTTC.

This clone was counted many times. The chain joins TRBV4-1 to TRBJ1-4, with 8 bases aligning to TRBD1. The CDR3 length is 11 residues. Germline values: CDR1 MGHRA, CDR2 YSYEKL. The V and J ends lost 9 bases and 14 bases, in that order; junction bases with no gene match: 8. CDR3 residues: CASSADRVLFF. DNA for the CDR3: TGCGCCAGTTCAGCGGACAGGGTGCTGTTTTTT.

This sequence joins TRBV7-9 and TRBJ2-3; D is possibly TRBD1 (6 bases). CDR1 is SEHNR and CDR2 is FQNEAQ in the germline V gene (reference sequence). V gave up 2 bases and J gave up 0 bases, with 21 bases separating them. CDR3 length: 19 residues. The CDR3: CASSLRAPSTGASTDTQYF. For the CDR3, the DNA is TGTGCCAGCAGCTTAAGGGCCCCCTCGACAGGAGCTAGCACAGATACGCAGTATTTT.

Here the CDR3 DNA reads TGCAGCGTTGAAGGAGGTGGGAACACTGAAGCTTTCTTT. Amino acid sequence: CSVEGGGNTEAFF. The chain recombines TRBV29-1 with TRBJ1-1; D gene unclear. The CDR3 is made up of 13 amino acids. CDR1 is SQVTM, CDR2 ANQGSEA, per germline. V lost 1 base to trimming and J lost 1 base, with 7 bases between them.

The J gene is TRBJ1-2, the V gene TRBV5-4; TRBD1 matches at 7 bases. Trimming at V came to 4 bases and at J to 1 base, leaving 4 bases not matched to a gene. Germline CDR1 is SGHNT and CDR2 is YYREEE (reference sequence). There are 14 residues in the CDR3. Written as DNA, the CDR3 is TGTGCCAGCAGCCATACAGGGGTTAACTATGGCTACACCTTC. Translating it yields CASSHTGVNYGYTF.

To note about this clone: Additional DNA sequences in this sample encode the identical CDR3. V is TRBV7-6 and J is TRBJ1-1; possible D gene TRBD1, 6 bases. The CDR3 contains 16 residues. Germline CDR1 reads SGHVS; CDR2 reads FNYEAQ. V was cut by 1 base and J by 0 bases, with 12 bases left in between. Written as DNA, the CDR3 is TGTGCCAGCAGCTTAGAGACAGGTCTACTGAACACTGAAGCTTTCTTT. Translated: CASSLETGLLNTEAFF.

V gene TRBV5-4 combines with J gene TRBJ2-7; TRBD1 aligns across 10 bases. This CDR3 has 15 amino acids. Germline V gene sequence: CDR1 SGHNT, CDR2 YYREEE (reference sequence). Trimming took 0 bases from V and 6 from J; bases not matched to a gene: 6. This chain's CDR3 is CASSLGTGGTFEQYF. In nucleotides, the CDR3 is TGTGCCAGCAGCTTGGGGACAGGGGGAACGTTCGAGCAGTACTTC.

About this clone itself: One junction end disagrees with the germline gene, perhaps due to a read error. In DNA, the CDR3 is TGTGCTAGCAGCTATAGGGCAGGGGGATCCTACGAGCAGTACTTC. It codes for CASSYRAGGSYEQYF. V is TRBV7-7 and J is TRBJ2-7, with 7 bases lining up with TRBD1. Germline V gene sequence: CDR1 SSHAT, CDR2 FNYEAQ (reference sequence). CDR3 length: 15 amino acids. Filled out from reference TRBV7-7 and TRBJ2-7, the complete variable domain reads GAGVSQSPRYKVTKRGQDVTLRCDPISSHATLYWYQQALGQGPEFLTYFNYEAQPDKSGLPSDRFSAERPEGSISTLTIQRTEQRDSAMYRCASSYRAGGSYEQYFGPGTRLTVT.

J is TRBJ1-3 and V is TRBV5-1; D perhaps matches TRBD1 (6 bases). CDR3 length: 16 residues. In germline, CDR1 is SGHRS, CDR2 YFSETQ. V lost 4 bases and J 5 bases, leaving 19 bases between the germline ends. The CDR3 nucleotides are TGCGCCAGCAGCGCCTACCGGGACCAGGGGAGAAACACCATATATTTT. It codes for CASSAYRDQGRNTIYF.

The chain recombines TRBV21-1 with TRBJ2-1; TRBD2, the table's D call, was not compared with the DNA. TRBV21-1 is termed a pseudogene. CDR3 length: 17 residues. CDR3 sequence reads: CASSKEGTFWGDNEQFF. Written as DNA, the CDR3 is TGTGCCAGCAGCAAAGAGGGGACGTTTTGGGGGGACAATGAGCAGTTCTTC.

The sample holds one count of this clone. The chain couples TRBV5-1 to TRBJ2-7, with TRBD1 matching over 7 bases. J was trimmed by 6 bases and V by 6 bases; bases with no gene match: 12. CDR3 length: 14 residues. CDR1 and CDR2 from the germline V gene are SGHRS and YFSETQ. DNA of the CDR3: TGCGCCAGCATGGAGGAGACAGGGATCGGCGAGCAGTACTTC. Amino acids: CASMEETGIGEQYF. The complete variable domain, with remaining parts taken from reference TRBV5-1 and TRBJ2-7, reads KAGVTQTPRYLIKTRGQQVTLSCSPISGHRSVSWYQQTPGQGLQFLFEYFSETQRNKGNFPGRFSGRQFSNSRSEMNVSTLELGDSALYLCASMEETGIGEQYFGPGTRLTVT.

The chain recombines TRBV2 with TRBJ2-2; no reliable D call. The germline V gene has CDR1 SNHLY and CDR2 FYNNEI. Deletions cut 2 bases from V and 3 bases from J, with 4 bases between. CDR3 length equals 13 residues. CDR3 sequence: CASSESYTGELFF. The DNA for the CDR3 is TGTGCCAGCAGTGAAAGCTACACCGGGGAGCTGTTTTTT.

This clone was recorded once. This chain uses TRBV4-3 with TRBJ2-5; D gene uncertain. V was trimmed by 4 bases and J by 1 base, leaving 13 bases between them. Germline-derived CDR1 and CDR2 are LGHNA and YSLEER. The CDR3 is 15 residues long. Here the CDR3 DNA reads TGCGCCAGCAGCCCTTCTGGCCAAATCCAAGAGACCCAGTACTTC. Residues: CASSPSGQIQETQYF.

The chain combines TRBV5-6 with TRBJ2-3; 9 bases map to TRBD2. Germline CDR1 SGHDT, CDR2 YYEEEE. CDR3 length: 17 amino acids. The junction had 10 bases not matched to a gene; V was cut back by 0 bases and J by 5 bases. The CDR3 spells CASSLGISGRLGDTQYF. The CDR3 nucleotides are TGTGCCAGCAGCTTGGGGATCAGCGGGAGGCTCGGAGATACGCAGTATTTT.

This clone has only a few counts. The chain uses TRBV9 and TRBJ1-5; D not resolved. Germline loops: CDR1 SGDLS, CDR2 YYNGEE. CDR3 size: 14 residues. V lost 0 bases to trimming and J lost 2 bases, with 6 bases between them. The CDR3: CASSVGEGNQPQHF. The CDR3 DNA reads as TGTGCCAGCAGCGTAGGGGAGGGCAATCAGCCCCAGCATTTT.

This chain links TRBV5-8 with TRBJ1-2; tentative D call: TRBD1 (6 bases). This CDR3 comprises 16 residues. The ends were cut back, 5 bases at V and 4 bases at J, with 21 bases in the middle. From germline, CDR1 is SGHTS and CDR2 YDEGEE. This chain's CDR3 is CASRILGHQEGYGYTF. The CDR3 DNA reads as TGTGCCAGCAGGATATTGGGACACCAAGAGGGCTATGGCTACACCTTC. Full variable domain (outside the CDR3, taken from reference TRBV5-8 and TRBJ1-2): EAGVTQSPTHLIKTRGQQATLRCSPISGHTSVYWYQQALGLGLQFLLWYDEGEERNRGNFPPRFSGRQFPNYSSELNVNALELEDSALYLCASRILGHQEGYGYTFGSGTRLTVV.

The chain employs TRBV6-5 and TRBJ1-6; TRBD1 matches 7 bases. This CDR3 comprises 16 residues. The germline V gene has CDR1 MNHEY and CDR2 SVGAGI. The V and J ends lost 2 bases and 10 bases, in that order; junction bases with no gene match: 11. In DNA, the CDR3 is TGTGCCAGCAGTTACGGTGGGACAGAAGTTATGTCACCCCTCCACTTT. Protein sequence: CASSYGGTEVMSPLHF.

This chain joins TRBV7-2 and TRBJ2-3; the D is unclear. The CDR3 runs 14 residues. The V gene's germline CDR1 is SGHTA and CDR2 FQGNSA. Between the trimmed V and J ends, which lost 1 base and 2 bases, there was a span of 7 bases. This CDR3 is CASSLEYSTDTQYF. DNA of the CDR3: TGTGCCAGCAGCTTAGAATACTCCACAGATACGCAGTATTTT.

The V gene is TRBV3-1 (or the pseudogene TRBV3-2), the J gene TRBJ2-7; 8 bases match TRBD1. Trimming took 3 bases from V and 2 from J; bases not matched to a gene: 6. The CDR3 sequence is 15 residues long. The germline V gene encodes CDR1 LGHDT and CDR2 YNNKEL (reference sequence). The CDR3 DNA is TGTGCCAGCAGCCATTCCGGGACAGGCACCTACGAGCAGTACTTC. This encodes CASSHSGTGTYEQYF.

The genes are TRBV7-2 and TRBJ1-6; 7 bases fit TRBD1. This CDR3 contains 15 residues. Germline CDR1 and CDR2: SGHTA and FQGNSA. Unmatched junction bases numbered 6, after V lost 3 bases and J lost 7 bases. The CDR3 is CASSFGQAQNSPLHF. As DNA, the CDR3 is TGTGCCAGCAGCTTCGGACAGGCCCAAAATTCACCCCTCCACTTT.

The chain couples TRBV4-2 to TRBJ2-1; TRBD1 is a possible D gene (6 bases). The CDR3 totals 16 residues. The ends were cut back, 6 bases at V and 2 bases at J, with 17 bases in the middle. Germline CDR1 and CDR2: LGHNA and YNFKEQ. CDR3 region: CASSREPGQTYNEQFF. The CDR3, as DNA: TGTGCCAGCAGTCGTGAACCGGGACAAACCTACAATGAGCAGTTCTTC.

V gene TRBV9 combines with J gene TRBJ1-4, with 9 bases lining up with TRBD1. This CDR3 region has 15 residues. Germline-derived CDR1 and CDR2 are SGDLS and YYNGEE. Trimming removed 0 bases from V and 7 bases from J; junction bases left unmatched: 4. The CDR3 bases are TGTGCCAGCAGCGTAGTCGGGACAGGGTTTGAAAAACTGTTTTTT. Residues: CASSVVGTGFEKLFF.

The V gene is TRBV7-3, the J gene TRBJ1-1; D ambiguous. V was clipped by 4 bases and J by 0 bases, with 6 bases between them. Germline CDR1 is SGHTA and CDR2 is FQGTGA. The CDR3 consists of 13 residues. CDR3 protein: CASSSKMNTEAFF. The CDR3 DNA sequence: TGTGCCAGCAGCTCAAAAATGAACACTGAAGCTTTCTTT.

The chain employs TRBV6-6 and TRBJ1-5; D unclear. Germline-derived CDR1 and CDR2 are MNHNY and SVGAGI (reference sequence). The CDR3 runs to 14 residues. Trimming removed 2 bases from V and 6 bases from J, with 11 bases in between. The CDR3 protein is CASSYGTEGQPQHF. For the CDR3, the DNA is TGTGCCAGCAGTTACGGAACAGAGGGTCAGCCCCAGCATTTT.

This clone showed up just once. The J gene is TRBJ1-2, the V gene TRBV3-1 (or the pseudogene TRBV3-2); D is unclear. CDR1 is LGHDT and CDR2 is YNNKEL in the germline V gene (reference sequence). The length of the CDR3 is 16 residues. V shed 1 base and J shed 6 bases, with 18 bases lying between them. The CDR3 reads CASSQAGAGSSNGYTF. The CDR3 nucleotides are TGTGCCAGCAGCCAAGCTGGTGCGGGGTCCTCGAATGGCTACACCTTC.

This clone showed up many times. The chain combines TRBV9 with TRBJ1-5; D is ambiguous. The CDR3 consists of 13 residues. The V gene's germline CDR1 is SGDLS and CDR2 YYNGEE. V gave up 2 bases and J gave up 1 base, with 4 bases separating them. CDR3 sequence reads: CASSVESNQPQHF. Written as DNA, the CDR3 is TGTGCCAGCAGCGTTGAGAGCAATCAGCCCCAGCATTTT.

V is TRBV19 and J is TRBJ1-5; TRBD1 matches at 9 bases. The CDR3 loop spans 15 amino acids. J lost 7 bases, V lost 5 bases, and 9 bases had no gene match. CDR1 and CDR2 from the germline V gene are LNHDA and SQIVND (reference sequence). The chain's CDR3 is CASSVRGQGKQPQHF. The CDR3, as DNA: TGTGCCAGTAGTGTACGGGGACAGGGAAAACAGCCCCAGCATTTT.

This chain joins TRBV7-9 and TRBJ1-1, with D uncertain. Germline loops: CDR1 SEHNR, CDR2 FQNEAQ (reference sequence). The CDR3 length is 14 residues. V was clipped by 5 bases and J by 4 bases, with 14 bases between them. The CDR3 nucleotides read TGTGCCAGCAGCCAAACACCCCCGGGCACTGAAGCTTTCTTT. This translates into CASSQTPPGTEAFF.

The chain has TRBV5-1 and TRBJ2-5; D may be TRBD2 (5 bases). Trimming left V 3 bases short and J 2 bases short, with 17 bases between. CDR1 is SGHRS, CDR2 YFSETQ, per germline. The CDR3 consists of 16 residues. The DNA of the CDR3 is TGCGCCAGCAGCTCAGACGTTGACCGGGGACAAGAGACCCAGTACTTC. Translating it yields CASSSDVDRGQETQYF.

The DNA for the CDR3 is TGTGCCAGCAGCTTAACGGCCAGGGGTGAGCAGTTCTTC. Its protein product is CASSLTARGEQFF. This chain connects TRBV7-3 to TRBJ2-1; maybe TRBD1 (6 bases). This CDR3 region has 13 residues. Germline assignment: CDR1 SGHTA and CDR2 FQGTGA. V lost 0 bases to trimming and J lost 9 bases, with 9 bases between them.

This clone was seen just once. The J gene is TRBJ1-2, the V gene TRBV19; D is unresolved. The germline gives CDR1 LNHDA, CDR2 SQIVND (reference sequence). This CDR3 is 16 amino acids long. V lost 1 base to trimming and J lost 4 bases, with 16 bases between them. The CDR3 DNA reads as TGTGCCAGTAGTATAGGTTTCATCGCGGTGGGCTATGGCTACACCTTC. Encoded protein: CASSIGFIAVGYGYTF.